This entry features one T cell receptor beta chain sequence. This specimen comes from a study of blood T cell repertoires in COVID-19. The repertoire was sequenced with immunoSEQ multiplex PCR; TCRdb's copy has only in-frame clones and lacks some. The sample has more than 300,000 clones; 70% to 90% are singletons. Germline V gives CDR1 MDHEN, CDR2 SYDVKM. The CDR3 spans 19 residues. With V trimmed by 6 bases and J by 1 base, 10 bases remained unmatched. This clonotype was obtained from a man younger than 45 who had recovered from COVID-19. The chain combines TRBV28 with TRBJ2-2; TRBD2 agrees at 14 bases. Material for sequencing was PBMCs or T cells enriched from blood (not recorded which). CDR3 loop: CASSPSRLAGGRNTGELFF. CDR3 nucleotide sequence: TGTGCCAGCAGCCCTTCAAGACTAGCGGGGGGGAGGAACACCGGGGAGCTGTTTTTT.